Below, 21 T cell receptor beta chains from the same sample are listed, as sequenced in a study of technical replicates of blood from four donors. TCRdb keeps only in-frame clones here, not all; method: immunoSEQ multiplex PCR. The sample lists approximately 75,000 clones; approximately 97% were seen once. Material: T cells isolated from PBMCs. Receptors were obtained from a human donor in good health.

The sample holds one count of this clone. The chain employs TRBV5-1 and TRBJ1-2; TRBD1 might be the D (5 bases). This CDR3 spans 15 amino acids. The germline V gene has CDR1 SGHRS and CDR2 YFSETQ. Trimming took 3 bases from V and 8 from J, leaving 20 bases between them. The CDR3: CASSSPEEGEEGYTF. In DNA form, the CDR3 reads TGCGCCAGCAGCTCCCCGGAGGAAGGGGAGGAGGGCTACACCTTC.

The chain links TRBV5-6 to TRBJ1-5, with 8 bases lining up with TRBD1. Trimming took 0 bases from V and 4 from J; bases not matched to a gene: 6. The CDR3 runs 16 residues. CDR1 is SGHDT and CDR2 is YYEEEE in the germline V gene. CDR3 in amino acids: CASSLGWTGKNQPQHF. CDR3 bases: TGTGCCAGCAGCTTGGGGTGGACAGGGAAAAATCAGCCCCAGCATTTT.

This chain connects TRBV7-3 to TRBJ2-1, with 14 bases aligning to TRBD2. CDR3 length: 18 residues. Trimming removed 1 base from V and 6 bases from J; junction bases left unmatched: 8. Germline CDR1 reads SGHTA; CDR2 reads FQGTGA. The CDR3 protein is CASSLSPGTSGSINEQFF. DNA for the CDR3: TGTGCCAGCAGCTTAAGCCCGGGGACTAGCGGGAGTATCAATGAGCAGTTCTTC. The complete variable domain, with remaining parts taken from reference TRBV7-3 and TRBJ2-1, reads GAGVSQTPSNKVTEKGKYVELRCDPISGHTALYWYRQSLGQGPEFLIYFQGTGAADDSGLPNDRFFAVRPEGSVSTLKIQRTERGDSAVYLCASSLSPGTSGSINEQFFGPGTRLTVL.

The gene calls are TRBV7-6 and TRBJ1-2; a weak D match, TRBD1 (5 bases). The CDR3 sequence is 15 residues long. Deletions cut 1 base from V and 4 bases from J, with 13 bases between. The germline V gene encodes CDR1 SGHVS and CDR2 FNYEAQ. Here the CDR3 DNA reads TGTGCCAGCAGCTTAGTCCAAGACAGTTCCTATGGCTACACCTTC. Translating gives CASSLVQDSSYGYTF.

CDR3 in amino acids: CASSSGGASPDTQYF. The CDR3 DNA is TGTGCCAGCAGTTCAGGGGGCGCGAGCCCAGATACGCAGTATTTT. The V gene is TRBV6-4, the J gene TRBJ2-3; 8 nucleotides agree with TRBD1. Unmatched junction bases numbered 8, after V lost 5 bases and J lost 4 bases. The CDR3 is 15 amino acids. Germline CDR1 reads MRHNA; CDR2 reads SNTAGT.

The chain employs TRBV29-1 and TRBJ2-1; 13 nucleotides line up with TRBD2. The CDR3 loop spans 14 amino acids. J gave up 6 bases and V 6 bases, and 5 bases lay outside the gene matches. CDR1 is SQVTM and CDR2 is ANQGSEA in the germline V gene. CDR3 in amino acids: CSVVTSGRANEQFF. The CDR3 DNA is TGCAGCGTAGTAACTAGCGGGAGGGCCAATGAGCAGTTCTTC.

V gene TRBV11-3 combines with J gene TRBJ1-1; 7 positions match TRBD1. CDR3 size: 15 residues. V trimming: 2 bases; J trimming: 1 base; junction bases outside the gene matches: 4. CDR1 is SGHNT, CDR2 YENEEA, per germline. CDR3 sequence (DNA): TGTGCCAGCAGCTTAAGGGGGCTATGGAACACTGAAGCTTTCTTT. The encoded protein is CASSLRGLWNTEAFF. The whole variable domain, filled in from reference TRBV11-3 and TRBJ1-1, reads EAGVVQSPRYKIIEKKQPVAFWCNPISGHNTLYWYLQNLGQGPELLIRYENEEAVDDSQLPKDRFSAERLKGVDSTLKIQPAELGDSAVYLCASSLRGLWNTEAFFGQGTRLTVV.

The J gene is TRBJ2-2, the V gene TRBV19, with D maybe TRBD2 (6 bases). Trimming cost V 6 bases and J 4 bases, with 15 bases left between them. The CDR3 spans 15 residues. The V gene's germline CDR1 is LNHDA and CDR2 SQIVND (reference sequence). The CDR3 is CASRGTDLLTGELFF. The CDR3 bases are TGTGCCAGTAGGGGGACTGATCTACTCACCGGGGAGCTGTTTTTT.

The chain is built from TRBV18 and TRBJ2-7, with TRBD2 matching over 7 bases. The germline V gene encodes CDR1 KGHSH and CDR2 LQKENI. This CDR3 has 12 residues. V shed 3 bases and J 4 bases; nucleotides not matched to a gene: 0. CDR3 region: CASSPRGYEQYF. The CDR3 nucleotides are TGTGCCAGCTCACCGCGGGGGTACGAGCAGTACTTC.

The chain combines TRBV6-5 with TRBJ2-1; D is uncertain. The CDR3 contains 14 residues. Germline V gene lookup returns CDR1 MNHEY and CDR2 SVGAGI. The V and J ends lost 2 bases and 6 bases respectively, with 11 bases between them. Here the CDR3 DNA reads TGTGCCAGCAGTTACCCCATAGAAAGCAATGAGCAGTTCTTC. This gives the protein CASSYPIESNEQFF.

The gene calls are TRBV27 and TRBJ1-1, with TRBD1 matching 8 bases. V gave up 0 bases and J gave up 5 bases; unmatched junction bases: 2. Germline V gene lookup returns CDR1 MNHEY and CDR2 SMNVEV (reference sequence). The CDR3 has 14 amino acids. The CDR3 bases are TGTGCCAGCAGTTTATCCCGGACAGGGACTGAAGCTTTCTTT. It specifies CASSLSRTGTEAFF.

The rearrangement uses TRBV5-1 and TRBJ2-7; 7 nucleotides line up with TRBD2. The CDR3 covers 15 residues. V was pared by 0 bases and J by 3 bases, with 6 bases of the junction left unmatched. CDR1 is SGHRS, CDR2 YFSETQ, per germline. CDR3 region: CASSLELAAYYEQYF. CDR3 coding DNA: TGCGCCAGCAGCTTGGAGCTAGCGGCCTACTACGAGCAGTACTTC.

The V call is TRBV7-9, the J call TRBJ1-3, with a possible D match to TRBD1 (6 bases). The CDR3 loop spans 16 amino acids. V was pared by 5 bases and J by 2 bases, with 16 bases between. From germline, CDR1 is SEHNR and CDR2 FQNEAQ (reference sequence). CDR3 in DNA: TGTGCCAGCAGCCCGAGTCCGGGGGGCCCTGGAAACACCATATATTTT. This translates into CASSPSPGGPGNTIYF.

With respect to this clone: The sample has other DNA sequences that encode this CDR3 too. This chain joins TRBV19 and TRBJ1-1, with TRBD1 as a possible D gene (5 bases). Trimming removed 7 bases at V and 1 base at J, with 7 bases between. The CDR3 sequence is 12 residues long. Per germline, CDR1 LNHDA and CDR2 SQIVND (reference sequence). CDR3 in amino acids: CASKTGNTEAFF. The DNA for the CDR3 is TGTGCCAGTAAAACAGGGAACACTGAAGCTTTCTTT. Combining the CDR3 with reference TRBV19 and TRBJ1-1 gives the whole variable domain DGGITQSPKYLFRKEGQNVTLSCEQNLNHDAMYWYRQDPGQGLRLIYYSQIVNDFQKGDIAEGYSVSREKKESFPLTVTSAQKNPTAFYLCASKTGNTEAFFGQGTRLTVV.

The chain carries TRBV9 and TRBJ1-3, with D hard to call. This CDR3 has 13 residues. The germline V gene has CDR1 SGDLS and CDR2 YYNGEE. Trimming stripped 4 bases from V and 2 bases from J, with 7 bases between. The CDR3 DNA follows: TGTGCCAGCAGCCAGACAACTGGAAACACCATATATTTT. This encodes CASSQTTGNTIYF.

The rearrangement links TRBV6-5 to TRBJ2-3, with 8 bases identical to TRBD2. The V segment lost 5 bases and the J segment 4 bases; nucleotides outside the gene matches: 8. The germline V gene encodes CDR1 MNHEY and CDR2 SVGAGI. This CDR3 region has 15 residues. This CDR3 reads CASSPEREIPDTQYF. The CDR3 bases are TGTGCCAGCAGTCCCGAGCGGGAGATCCCAGATACGCAGTATTTT.

The gene calls are TRBV19 and TRBJ2-1; possible D gene TRBD1, 6 bases. The germline gives CDR1 LNHDA, CDR2 SQIVND (reference sequence). The CDR3 is made up of 15 amino acids. Trimming cost V 1 base and J 5 bases, with 12 bases left between them. CDR3 loop: CASSIGPGGHNEQFF. The CDR3 DNA follows: TGTGCCAGTAGTATAGGACCTGGGGGCCACAATGAGCAGTTCTTC.

J is TRBJ2-7 and V is TRBV5-1; 8 bases are a match to TRBD2. The CDR3 runs 15 residues. Germline V gene data show CDR1 as SGHRS and CDR2 as YFSETQ. V lost 2 bases and J lost 0; bases outside the gene matches: 4. CDR3 sequence reads: CASSFAREDSYEQYF. CDR3 DNA sequence: TGCGCCAGCAGCTTTGCGCGGGAGGACTCCTACGAGCAGTACTTC.

The J gene is TRBJ2-7, the V gene TRBV6-5; 7 nucleotides match TRBD1. Germline-derived CDR1 and CDR2 are MNHEY and SVGAGI. This CDR3 is 13 amino acids long. J gave up 5 bases and V 4 bases, and 5 bases lay outside the gene matches. In nucleotides, the CDR3 is TGTGCCAGCAGTTCAGGGGGTCGGGACGAGCAGTACTTC. Protein sequence: CASSSGGRDEQYF.

This chain connects TRBV5-1 to TRBJ1-2, with TRBD1 as a possible D gene (6 bases). The CDR3 runs to 15 residues. The V end was cut by 3 bases, the J end by 8 bases, with 20 bases between. Germline V gene data show CDR1 as SGHRS and CDR2 as YFSETQ. CDR3 in amino acids: CASSWSRDTRGGYTF. As DNA, the CDR3 is TGCGCCAGCAGCTGGAGCCGGGACACCAGAGGAGGCTACACCTTC.

The chain combines TRBV9 with TRBJ2-3; no definite D call. CDR1 SGDLS and CDR2 YYNGEE come from the germline V gene. This CDR3 region has 15 residues. V lost 0 bases and J 2 bases, leaving 10 bases between the germline ends. CDR3 amino acids: CASSVGRGPTDTQYF. For the CDR3, the DNA is TGTGCCAGCAGCGTAGGGCGAGGCCCCACAGATACGCAGTATTTT.